The 3 T cell receptor beta chains listed next were all sequenced from one sample in a study of vaccination and CD4 T cells after COVID-19. These receptors' antigens are unknown. Once obtained from cultured CD4+ T cells, the DNA was sequenced using the Oncomine TCR Beta short-read assay. TCRdb re-derived calls from the PCR reads in MiXCR, one entry per CDR3 protein. The data show fewer than 15,000 distinct CDR3 sequences, with 55% to 70% seen just once and roughly 6.6% held by the top ten. Treatment noted: roughly nine-day PBMC culture with coronavirus spike peptide pools or control peptides (ViraFEST assay). Sequencing was performed on CD4+ T cells from blood, cultured in vitro, taken before SARS-CoV-2 vaccination. The receptors stem from a human donor who had recovered from COVID-19.

The chain is built from TRBV20-1 and TRBJ2-1, with D perhaps matching TRBD2 (6 bases). The V gene's germline CDR1 is DFQATT and CDR2 SNEGSKA (reference sequence). V shed 6 bases and J shed 4 bases, with 19 bases lying between them. This CDR3 has 15 amino acids. The CDR3 DNA reads as TGCAGTGCACCGAGTGGCCTAGCGCCTTACAATGAGCAGTTCTTC. Encoded protein: CSAPSGLAPYNEQFF.

The chain couples TRBV6-4 to TRBJ2-2; possible D gene TRBD2, 5 bases. V shed 5 bases and J shed 1 base, with 5 bases lying between them. In germline, CDR1 is MRHNA, CDR2 SNTAGT. The CDR3 loop spans 13 amino acids. The CDR3 is CASSSGNTGELFF. In DNA form, the CDR3 reads TGTGCCAGCAGTAGCGGGAACACCGGGGAGCTGTTTTTT.

In its sample, this clonotype was seen once. V usage is TRBV2 and J usage is TRBJ2-5; weak D call: TRBD1 (5 bases). The CDR3 runs to 13 residues. Per germline, CDR1 SNHLY and CDR2 FYNNEI. V lost 6 bases and J 5 bases, leaving 13 bases between the germline ends. Written as DNA, the CDR3 is TGTGCCAGCAGGGGGCTCGCTGGGGAGACCCAGTACTTC. It is translated as CASRGLAGETQYF.